The source of this T cell receptor (beta chain) is a study of Graves' ophthalmopathy and Graves' hyperthyroidism. This clonotype was seen repeatedly, ten times or more. Its antigen is unidentified. Study-wide results and caveats: Classification of ophthalmopathy versus stable hyperthyroidism by a 13-signature model yielded around 91% sensitivity and around 81% specificity.

RNA served as the template for amplifying TCR beta CDR3 regions. HTBI primers were employed in first-round RT-PCR, then a second-round multiplex PCR followed. MiXCR was run by TCRdb on the multiplex PCR reads, yielding one entry per CDR3 protein. The sample lists under 400,000 distinct CDR3 sequences; around a sixth were seen once. Ophthalmopathy donors were characterized by moderate-to-severe activity, CAS of at least 3, NOSPECS of at least 4, and duration under 3 months. Other autoimmune diseases, uncontrolled infections, pregnancy and lactation each led to patient exclusion. It was on clinical symptoms, serum thyroxine, TRAb, thyroid ultrasound and orbital computed tomography that diagnosis relied. This TCR derives from an adult man with Graves' ophthalmopathy. The source material was peripheral blood.

The chain's CDR3 is CASNIGQKNIQYF. The DNA for the CDR3 is TGTGCCAGCAACATAGGACAGAAAAACATTCAGTACTTC. This rearrangement joins TRBV2 to TRBJ2-4, with D perhaps TRBD1 (6 bases). Germline CDR1 SNHLY, CDR2 FYNNEI. V gave up 7 bases and J gave up 4 bases, with 11 bases separating them. CDR3 length: 13 amino acids.